Given below is one T cell receptor beta chain in context. Trimming shortened V by 1 base and J by 9 bases, and 10 bases separated the two germline ends. The CDR3 runs 14 residues. Germline lookup yields CDR1 SGHAT and CDR2 FQNNGV. This record belongs to a study of blood T cell repertoires in COVID-19. About the research overall: Researchers got acute and convalescent COVID-19 samples from the United States, Italy and Spain.

Grouping used clinical history reported by participants in a survey and questionnaire. Authors' analysis steps: Estimates of nucleated cell counts were drawn from the amplification of reference gene primers. Assay used: immunoSEQ multiplex PCR; TCRdb lists only in-frame clones, some missing. That table is the source of V, J and clone size, and D and trimming were worked out from the DNA. The sample has 350,000 to 450,000 clones; around nine tenths are singletons. This receptor was taken from a woman under 30 who had been exposed to COVID-19. Sequenced input: PBMCs or T cells enriched from blood (not recorded which). The rearrangement uses TRBV11-2 and TRBJ1-6; TRBD1 might be the D (5 bases). CDR3 bases: TGTGCCAGCAGCTTAGGACAGTCCGGTTCACCCCTCCACTTT. Its translation is CASSLGQSGSPLHF.